The present entry profiles one TCR beta chain with its context. The entry originates in a study of cytomegalovirus exposure and HLA in healthy donors. Germline V lookup: CDR1 SGHVS, CDR2 FNYEAQ. This CDR3 is built from 15 residues. Trimming stripped 0 bases from V and 5 bases from J, with 13 bases between. With 60 Vbeta and 13 Jbeta primers, the PCR was carried out. The assay was immunoSEQ multiplex PCR, and TCRdb's table has in-frame clones only and misses some. The sample lists over 45,000 clones, 78% occurring once. The chain combines TRBV7-6 with TRBJ1-1, with D uncertain. The sample comprised PBMCs. The sequence came from a female donor in good health and CMV-seronegative. CDR3 residues: CASSLARGGGTEAFF. CDR3 in DNA: TGTGCCAGCAGCTTAGCGCGGGGTGGTGGGACTGAAGCTTTCTTT.